The following is a TCR beta chain sequence with its context. Its antigen is still unknown. These data are taken from a study of OX40 agonist ivuxolimab in advanced cancers. At the level of the study: Recorded diagnoses for dose-escalation patients were hepatocellular carcinoma, melanoma, renal cell or head and neck cancer.

The CDR3 totals 13 residues. J lost 7 bases, V lost 11 bases, and 11 bases had no gene match. CDR1 MNHEY and CDR2 SVGAGI come from the germline V gene. Clones were read by immunoSEQ multiplex PCR, and TCRdb kept only the in-frame ones, dropping some. The sample includes about 34,000 clones, about 93% of them seen just once. Overall study results and limits: Clonal expansion from baseline to week 6 occurred in both CD4+ and CD8+ T cells. Among the lowest peripheral clonal expansion occurred in 0.1-3.0 mg/kg partial responders.

J is TRBJ1-2 and V is TRBV6-5, with TRBD1 identical over 9 bases. The receptor was isolated from an adult with an advanced solid tumor such as melanoma, head and neck, liver or kidney cancer. Material: CD4+ or CD8+ T cells sorted from blood, obtained in a trial of the OX40 agonist ivuxolimab. For the CDR3, the DNA is TGTGCCCCCTCTCTGGGACAGGGATTTGGCTACACCTTC. Translation: CAPSLGQGFGYTF.